This TCR beta chain was found in a study of T cell changes during pregnancy in multiple sclerosis. Sequenced by immunoSEQ multiplex PCR; TCRdb stores in-frame clones only, minus some. The table lists 66,000 or so clones, 91% of them singletons, with approximately 5.3% in the top ten. Germline V gene data show CDR1 as MRHNA and CDR2 as SNTAGT. The CDR3 length is 14 residues. Trimming pared 0 bases from V and 5 bases from J, leaving 7 bases between. The sequenced sample was CD8+ T cells from peripheral blood mononuclear cells, obtained before pregnancy. The chain couples TRBV6-4 to TRBJ2-2; no reliable D call. The receptor's source is a female donor with multiple sclerosis, enrolled in a pregnancy study. The CDR3 bases are TGTGCCAGCAGTGACTCAGAGGAGACCGGGGAGCTGTTTTTT. Amino acids: CASSDSEETGELFF.